This T cell receptor (beta chain) was profiled in a study of cytomegalovirus exposure and HLA in healthy donors (dated by TCRdb to about 2017). About the study as a whole: In an earlier analysis of roughly 590 of the donors, roughly 300 Gb of sequence data and 120 million or so unique TCR beta sequences from 150 million to 200 million T cells were reported. HLA typing included class I and class II loci at four-digit resolution. The genetic ancestry cluster associated with self-reported Caucasian donors included over 65% of the 398 genotyped donors. The number of typed donors differed by locus: 629-630 for A, B, C, DRB1 and DQB1; 522 for DQA1; around 610 for DPA1; and roughly 470 for DPB1. In a later genetic analysis, genome-wide SNP genotypes for about three fifths of the roughly 670 donors were used, and that subset was treated as a discovery cohort. To predict cytomegalovirus infection status, the study brought together high-throughput TCR immunosequencing, statistical association of individual TCRs with disease status, and machine learning. The later analysis used no new phenotypic data to find candidate immune exposures, relying instead on TCR beta sequences and their occurrence across donors. Using immunosequencing, the study profiled T cell repertoires from 666 subjects and related those repertoires to cytomegalovirus serostatus. An early release that covered more than 550 HLA-typed donors contained approximately 290 gigabases of sequencing data and around 80 million unique TCR sequences. Among about 400 genotyped donors of the cohort, an average of about 240,000 unique TCR beta nucleotide sequences was sequenced per donor, of which approximately 19% were non-productive. In a later analysis, previously published TCR beta repertoires from 666 donors were re-analyzed and high-resolution HLA genotyping was added so that TCR occurrence patterns could be studied. A separate validation cohort of some 130 different subjects was used in addition to the 666-subject first cohort. Every repertoire in the discovery cohort had been generated on one and the same sequencing platform. Donor age, sex, ethnicity and CMV serostatus were collected together with the repertoire data. The aim of the study was to test whether cataloging public T cell receptors could identify signatures of past pathogen exposure. Several DR-DQ haplotypes were handled as single units for association and clustering, since linkage in the cohort was strong. To decide whether each TCR beta V gene segment behaved as functional or pseudogenic, an earlier analysis of some 580 of the donors relied on high-throughput TCR beta sequencing.

The cohort comprised more than 550 healthy bone marrow donors. All cohort members were sampled while nominally healthy, although unrecorded immune exposures were likely present. The donor tested CMV seronegative, placing the donor among the roughly 400 seronegative members of the cohort. A peripheral blood sample was provided by each donor, and peripheral blood mononuclear cells were used for TCR beta sequencing. Genomic DNA extraction from the blood cell samples was performed with the Qiagen DNeasy Blood Extraction Kit. Preparation of the library involved the immunoSEQ multiplex PCR assay. For the multiplex PCR, a mixture combining 60 forward primers for TCR Vbeta segments and 13 reverse primers for TCR Jbeta segments was used. The CDR3 region of rearranged TCR beta genes was amplified from genomic DNA by a multiplex PCR assay. Amplified TCR beta libraries were sequenced as 87-base-pair reads on the Illumina HiSeq System. Processing in the source paper ran as follows. Across the 600 to 700 repertoires, a later analysis counted roughly 77 million unique TCR beta chains, roughly 11 million of which were shared by at least two donors. To remove PCR and sequencing errors, raw reads were error-corrected and collapsed into unique sequences using a nearest-neighbor algorithm that merged closely related sequences. CDR3 sequences were aligned to IMGT reference sequences to assign V, D and J gene segments. Each retained sequence needed at least a six-nucleotide match to both a V gene segment and a J gene segment. Rearrangements were called productive when the CDR3 lacked stop codons and stayed in frame with V and J; all others were non-productive. CDR3 was defined by IMGT convention, running from the second conserved V-encoded cysteine to the conserved J-encoded phenylalanine. The earlier analysis of about 610 of the donors excluded sequences that lacked an unambiguous match to a single V gene segment. An earlier analysis of fewer than 750 of the donors classified V segments as functional when productive rearrangements were above 56.7% and as segregating when the standard deviation between donors was above 5%. To diagnose cytomegalovirus status from the catalog of TCR beta chain sequences, a statistical classification framework was built. In a later analysis, V and J genes were assigned by comparing TCR nucleotide sequences against IMGT/GENE-DB human TR gene sequences. A later analysis assigned CDR3 sequences and most-parsimonious VDJ recombination scenarios with the TCRdist pipeline. In a later analysis, each TCR beta chain was defined by its CDR3 amino acid sequence together with its V-gene family, and reads without a unique V-gene family were excluded. In a later analysis, 450 to 600 highly shared, low-generation-probability nucleotide sequences were removed to address suspected cross-contamination and a sequencing artifact. In a later analysis, a clonal expansion index was calculated for each public chain from normalized within-repertoire ranks of inferred template counts. A later analysis computed generation probabilities with a VDJ recombination model fitted to out-of-frame rearrangements, and checked the results against IGoR. In a later analysis, hypergeometric tests were used to score TCR-TCR, TCR-HLA and TCR-CMV co-occurrence, with a repertoire-size bias correction applied to TCR pairs. A later analysis estimated false discovery rates by permuting HLA or CMV assignments 20 times. In a later analysis, co-occurring TCRs were grouped with DBSCAN, and TCRdist sequence similarity was added when clustering was performed within HLA-allele-positive subsets. Co-occurrence clustering excluded repertoires with fewer than 30,000 or more than 120,000 public chains, plus five with anomalous nucleotide sharing. TCRdb provides this immuneACCESS table in a form limited to in-frame rearrangements. Some clones are lacking; in checked studies, under half of them reflect an unresolved V gene, and why the rest are absent is not known. The DNA gave D and trimming, while V, J and clone size come from that table. In all, the sample holds around 180,000 clones, and roughly 84% of those were seen once. 0.2% to 0.3% of the sample rests with the top ten.

V is cut back by 5 bases and J by 7 bases, with 9 bases in the junction unmatched. From the germline V gene, CDR1 is MNHEY and CDR2 is SVGAGI. The CDR3 measures 14 amino acids from cysteine to phenylalanine. The retained sequence is limited to the CDR3, 42 bases, with the frame set at the first base. Summary of the overall study and its limitations: In a later genetic analysis, a missense DCLRE1C variant was associated with V-gene and J-gene trimming of TCR beta chains, and the association was replicated in an independent cohort. Some IMGT-functional V segments, including TRBV6-2 and TRBV6-3, could not be told apart with the 87-base-pair reads, so those segments were excluded. This cohort had only TCR beta chains sequenced, and the lack of alpha or paired-chain data limited which features could be detected. The authors suggested that the approach could potentially be generalized to other disease states and immunological phenotypes. In an earlier analysis of fewer than 700 of the donors, most TCR beta V segments appeared in productive rearrangements about 87% or about 30% of the time, broadly matching IMGT annotations. According to a later analysis, most CMV-associated TCR beta chains appeared to be HLA-restricted, and the HLA associations seemed to be driven largely by CMV exposure. A later genetic analysis reported fewer N-insertions in productive TCRs among donors in an Asian-associated ancestry cluster than the roughly 700-donor mean. Because counts were too low, around 18 rarely observed V segments, including chromosome 9 orphons, were left out of the earlier analysis of 500 to 650 of the donors. A further reported finding was that TCR beta sequences accurately predicted the HLA-A and HLA-B alleles for most subjects in the first cohort. Strong co-occurrence of HLA alleles, especially DR and DQ, made assigning TCR associations to individual alleles difficult. Correlated functional status among segregating V segments might reflect linkage disequilibrium, but an unknown experimental factor could not be ruled out. The classifier was reported to diagnose cytomegalovirus status with high specificity and sensitivity in both the original and validation cohorts. A cluster of highly shared sequence variants was judged likely to be a technical artifact of the sequencing pipeline. While some public TCRs were present in many individuals, most TCR sequences turned up only very rarely across donors. In vitro tests confirmed that three of the cytomegalovirus-associated TCR beta chains recognize cytomegalovirus antigens. In a later analysis, the rate of TCR association differed among HLA loci, with DRB1 alleles having the most associated TCRs and HLA-C alleles having the fewest. At a false discovery rate of 0.05, a later analysis linked about 16,000 TCR beta sequences to specific HLA alleles. Several of the top co-occurrence clusters appeared to be linked to parvovirus B19, influenza, CMV and Epstein-Barr virus, according to a later analysis. The study listed approximately 150 TCR beta chains as associated with cytomegalovirus. The only immune exposure information available for the cohort was CMV serostatus. A later analysis found that HLA-associated TCR beta chains were more clonally expanded and had lower generation probabilities than equally common non-associated chains. Because HLA typing was unavailable for some donors at each locus, only the typed subset was used in association tests. The presence/absence analyses assumed that sequencing depth was roughly uniform across donors, and that assumption may not be true.

The sample holds one count of this clone. There is no known antigen for this receptor. Nothing much larger sits one base from this clone, and base qualities are not available. The sample was PBMCs. The receptor comes from a girl under three years old in good health and CMV-seronegative. This sequence uses TRBV6-5 and TRBJ1-2, with 8 bases matching TRBD1. The base sequence is TGTGCCAGCAGTCGGACAGGGATTCCAGTTGGCTACACCTTC. Its translation is CASSRTGIPVGYTF.